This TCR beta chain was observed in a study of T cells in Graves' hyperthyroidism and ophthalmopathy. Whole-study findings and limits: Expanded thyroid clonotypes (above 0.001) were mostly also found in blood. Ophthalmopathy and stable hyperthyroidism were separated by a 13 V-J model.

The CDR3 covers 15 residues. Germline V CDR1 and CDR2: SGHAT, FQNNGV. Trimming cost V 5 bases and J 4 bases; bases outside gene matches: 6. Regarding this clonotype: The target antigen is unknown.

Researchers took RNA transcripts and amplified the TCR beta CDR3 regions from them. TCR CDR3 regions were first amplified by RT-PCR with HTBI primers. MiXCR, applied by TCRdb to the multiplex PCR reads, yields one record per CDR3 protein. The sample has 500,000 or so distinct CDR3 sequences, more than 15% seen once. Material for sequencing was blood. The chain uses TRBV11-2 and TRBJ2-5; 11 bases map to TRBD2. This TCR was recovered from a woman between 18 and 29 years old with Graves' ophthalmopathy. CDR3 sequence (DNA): TGTGCCAGCAGCGTGAGCACTAGCGGGAGAGAGACCCAGTACTTC. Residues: CASSVSTSGRETQYF.